These T cell receptor beta chains were read from a single sample in a study of shared clonotypes between healthy human individuals. Sequencing used immunoSEQ multiplex PCR; TCRdb keeps in-frame clones, though not all of them. The profile covers roughly 600,000 clones, with roughly 98% appearing a single time and 0.25% to 0.35% taken by the ten largest. The sequenced sample consisted of naive CD8+ T cells sorted from blood. These TCRs come from a man in his thirties or forties in good health. Both conserved end residues are part of each CDR3. The D gene is left open where the match is weak. Clone size is given for some rows only: seen once, a few or many times, or a class if the clone is expanded.

>TRBD1|TRBJ2-7|.|TRBV2
CASSRQGLSSYEQYF
TGTGCCAGCAGTCGACAGGGCCTAAGCTCCTACGAGCAGTACTTC
>.|TRBJ1-2|once|TRBV4-1
CASSQDWGPVRDGYTF
TGCGCCAGCAGCCAAGATTGGGGGCCGGTTAGAGATGGCTACACCTTC
>TRBD1|TRBJ1-4|.|TRBV9
CASSGDRNEKLFF
TGTGCCAGCAGTGGGGACAGAAATGAAAAACTGTTTTTT
>.|TRBJ2-5|.|TRBV7-9
CASSLTTQETQYF
TGTGCCAGCAGCTTAACTACTCAAGAGACCCAGTACTTC
>.|TRBJ2-7|.|TRBV28
CASTSTAYEQYF
TGTGCCAGCACTAGCACGGCCTACGAGCAGTACTTC
>.|TRBJ1-4|.|TRBV5-1
CASSDGTNLSNEKLFF
TGCGCCAGCAGCGACGGGACAAATCTTTCTAATGAAAAACTGTTTTTT
>TRBD1|TRBJ2-1|.|TRBV7-9
CASWTGGNEQFF
TGTGCCAGCTGGACAGGGGGCAATGAGCAGTTCTTC
>.|TRBJ1-1|once|TRBV5-1
CASSLGLAGSEAFF
TGCGCCAGCAGCTTGGGGTTGGCGGGCTCTGAAGCTTTCTTT
>TRBD2|TRBJ2-3|.|TRBV11-2
CASSLIAGGETDTQYF
TGTGCCAGCAGCTTGATAGCGGGGGGGGAGACAGATACGCAGTATTTT
>TRBD1|TRBJ2-1|.|TRBV5-6
CASSLGQGYNEQFF
TGTGCCAGCAGCTTGGGACAGGGCTACAATGAGCAGTTCTTC
>TRBD1|TRBJ2-7|.|TRBV27
CASSSRTGGYEQYF
TGTGCCAGCAGTTCCCGGACAGGGGGCTACGAGCAGTACTTC